Below are 25 T cell receptor beta chains sequenced from a single sample in a study of blood T cell repertoires in COVID-19. The data were produced by immunoSEQ multiplex PCR, yet TCRdb's version contains in-frame clones alone and is incomplete. The sample includes around 250,000 clones, around 87% seen only once; the top ten take approximately 1.7%. Sequencing used PBMCs or T cells enriched from blood (not recorded which). The receptors were sampled from a woman aged 50 to 65 who had recovered from COVID-19.

The chain employs TRBV7-2 and TRBJ1-5; 8 positions agree with TRBD1. The CDR3 contains 15 residues. The ends lost 5 bases at V and 7 bases at J; junction bases unmatched: 10. CDR1 SGHTA and CDR2 FQGNSA come from the germline V gene. CDR3 in DNA: TGTGCCAGCAGCGTCGGACAGGGAAGGAGACAGCCCCAGCATTTT. It is translated as CASSVGQGRRQPQHF.

This clone was found a few times. The genes are TRBV7-9 and TRBJ2-5; 7 bases line up with TRBD2. V lost 4 bases and J lost 5; bases outside the gene matches: 10. This CDR3 spans 15 amino acids. Germline loops: CDR1 SEHNR, CDR2 FQNEAQ (reference sequence). CDR3 nucleotide sequence: TGTGCCAGCAGCTCTACCCGTGGTAGCGGGGAGACCCAGTACTTC. Translating it yields CASSSTRGSGETQYF.

The V gene is TRBV4-1, the J gene TRBJ2-1, with TRBD2 matching 7 bases. The V gene's germline CDR1 is MGHRA and CDR2 YSYEKL. V was clipped by 3 bases and J by 5 bases; unmatched bases: 16. The CDR3 contains 18 residues. The CDR3 here is CASSHLGRGTVRDNEQFF. CDR3 sequence (DNA): TGCGCCAGCAGCCATCTGGGGCGGGGGACCGTTCGGGACAATGAGCAGTTCTTC.

The V gene is TRBV12-3 or TRBV12-4, the J gene TRBJ2-5; D uncertain. The CDR3 is made up of 11 amino acids. Trimming stripped 3 bases from V and 6 bases from J, with 5 bases between. As DNA, the CDR3 is TGTGCCAGCAGTTTCGGTCAGACCCAGTACTTC. It codes for CASSFGQTQYF.

The chain links TRBV5-1 to TRBJ1-4; TRBD1 matches 9 bases. This CDR3 region has 16 residues. Trimming took 0 bases from V and 7 from J; bases not matched to a gene: 7. CDR1 SGHRS and CDR2 YFSETQ come from the germline V gene. CDR3 DNA: TGCGCCAGCAGCTTGGTTTCCGGGACAGGGTTTGAAAAACTGTTTTTT. Translation gives CASSLVSGTGFEKLFF. Full variable domain (remainder filled in from reference TRBV5-1 and TRBJ1-4): KAGVTQTPRYLIKTRGQQVTLSCSPISGHRSVSWYQQTPGQGLQFLFEYFSETQRNKGNFPGRFSGRQFSNSRSEMNVSTLELGDSALYLCASSLVSGTGFEKLFFGSGTQLSVL.

The rearrangement uses TRBV14 and TRBJ2-1; 8 nucleotides align to TRBD2. From germline, CDR1 is SGHDN and CDR2 FVKESK. The CDR3 is made up of 12 amino acids. Unmatched junction bases numbered 5, after V lost 4 bases and J lost 12 bases. In DNA, the CDR3 is TGTGCCAGCAGCCTCCCCGGACTAGCGCAGTTCTTC. Amino acid sequence: CASSLPGLAQFF.

This clone was observed a few times. The gene calls are TRBV6-5 and TRBJ2-1, with TRBD2 matching 12 bases. Germline loops: CDR1 MNHEY, CDR2 SVGAGI. This CDR3 has 15 amino acids. Unmatched junction bases numbered 6, after V lost 7 bases and J lost 5 bases. The CDR3 is CASTMTSGSHNEQFF. In nucleotides, the CDR3 is TGTGCCAGCACCATGACTAGCGGGAGCCACAATGAGCAGTTCTTC.

The chain links TRBV25-1 to TRBJ1-5; D gene ambiguous. The V and J ends lost 2 bases and 3 bases respectively, with 5 bases between them. The germline V gene encodes CDR1 MGHDK and CDR2 SYGVNS. CDR3 size: 13 residues. The CDR3 region is CASSEQDNQPQHF. The CDR3 coding sequence is TGTGCCAGCAGTGAACAGGACAATCAGCCCCAGCATTTT.

CDR3 region: CATSREGQGARGEQYF. The CDR3 nucleotides are TGTGCCACCAGCAGAGAGGGACAGGGGGCAAGGGGGGAGCAGTACTTC. The V and J genes are TRBV15 and TRBJ2-7; 12 nucleotides align to TRBD1. There are 16 residues in the CDR3. J was trimmed by 7 bases and V by 0 bases; bases with no gene match: 7. Germline V gene data show CDR1 as LNHNV and CDR2 as YYDKDF (reference sequence).

The rearrangement links TRBV6-1 to TRBJ1-2; a possible D gene is TRBD1 (5 bases). The V end lost 2 bases, the J end lost 4 bases, and 8 bases lay between the germline ends. The CDR3 is 13 residues long. CDR1 and CDR2 from the germline V gene are MNHNS and SASEGT. The CDR3 nucleotides are TGTGCCAGCAGTGAAAGGCAGGGCTATGGCTACACCTTC. This codes for CASSERQGYGYTF.

Many counts were recorded for this clone. The chain combines TRBV19 with TRBJ1-1; D is perhaps TRBD1 (6 bases). The germline V and J ends were trimmed by 4 bases and 0 bases, with 15 bases remaining between them. CDR3 length: 16 residues. Germline V gene lookup returns CDR1 LNHDA and CDR2 SQIVND (reference sequence). The CDR3 here is CASSSGTRVMNTEAFF. Here the CDR3 DNA reads TGTGCCAGTAGTAGTGGGACAAGGGTAATGAACACTGAAGCTTTCTTT. The full variable domain, with the rest looked up from reference TRBV19 and TRBJ1-1, is DGGITQSPKYLFRKEGQNVTLSCEQNLNHDAMYWYRQDPGQGLRLIYYSQIVNDFQKGDIAEGYSVSREKKESFPLTVTSAQKNPTAFYLCASSSGTRVMNTEAFFGQGTRLTVV.

V gene TRBV15 combines with J gene TRBJ2-1; no firm D call. CDR1 is LNHNV and CDR2 is YYDKDF in the germline V gene (reference sequence). This CDR3 is 11 amino acids long. The V end lost 1 base, the J end lost 16 bases, and 11 bases lay between the germline ends. Here the CDR3 reads CATSRGRLTFF. DNA for the CDR3: TGTGCCACCAGCAGAGGGCGGCTTACTTTCTTC.

This rearrangement joins TRBV28 to TRBJ2-1; 12 bases are shared with TRBD1. V was pared by 4 bases and J by 6 bases, with 7 bases of the junction left unmatched. This CDR3 region has 16 residues. Germline CDR1 reads MDHEN; CDR2 reads SYDVKM. The CDR3 sequence: CASSSTGTGGLNEQFF. The CDR3 coding sequence is TGTGCCAGCAGTTCAACCGGGACAGGGGGCCTCAATGAGCAGTTCTTC. The full variable domain, completed using reference TRBV28 and TRBJ2-1, is DVKVTQSSRYLVKRTGEKVFLECVQDMDHENMFWYRQDPGLGLRLIYFSYDVKMKEKGDIPEGYSVSREKKERFSLILESASTNQTSMYLCASSSTGTGGLNEQFFGPGTRLTVL.

The rearrangement joins TRBV9 to TRBJ1-2, with unresolved D. V lost 4 bases, J lost 8 bases, and 15 bases lay in between. The CDR3 is 13 residues long. Per germline, CDR1 SGDLS and CDR2 YYNGEE. In DNA form, the CDR3 reads TGTGCCAGCAGCCTTCGAACCCTCGGGGGCTACACCTTC. It codes for CASSLRTLGGYTF.

CDR3 in amino acids: CASTAPGEITDTQYF. For the CDR3, the DNA is TGTGCCAGCACCGCTCCCGGGGAAATCACAGATACGCAGTATTTT. The rearrangement links TRBV27 to TRBJ2-3; D may be TRBD2 (5 bases). Germline V gene lookup returns CDR1 MNHEY and CDR2 SMNVEV (reference sequence). The CDR3 totals 15 residues. The V end was cut by 7 bases, the J end by 2 bases, with 16 bases between.

The chain links TRBV28 to TRBJ1-2; 9 bases line up with TRBD1. V shed 1 base and J 5 bases; nucleotides not matched to a gene: 8. The CDR3 has 16 amino acids. Per germline, CDR1 MDHEN and CDR2 SYDVKM. CDR3 DNA sequence: TGTGCCAGCAGTTTATCGGGGACAGGGTTTTATTATGGCTACACCTTC. As protein: CASSLSGTGFYYGYTF.

The chain employs TRBV11-2 and TRBJ1-2; TRBD1 aligns across 7 bases. The CDR3 is 16 residues long. The germline CDR1 and CDR2 sequences are SGHAT and FQNNGV. Losses at the gene ends were 5 bases for V and 8 bases for J; bases not matched to a gene: 17. CDR3 DNA sequence: TGTGCCAGCAGCAAAGGGGGCGGCAGGGGTATGGGCGGCTACACCTTC. This gives the protein CASSKGGGRGMGGYTF.

This rearrangement joins TRBV5-1 to TRBJ2-1, with D perhaps matching TRBD1 (6 bases). Germline CDR1 SGHRS, CDR2 YFSETQ. V lost 0 bases and J lost 9, with 10 bases in between. The CDR3 runs to 13 residues. The CDR3 nucleotides read TGCGCCAGCAGCTTGGAGGGGGACGGTGAGCAGTTCTTC. Encoded protein: CASSLEGDGEQFF.

The rearrangement links TRBV6-5 to TRBJ1-5; 9 bases fit TRBD1. This CDR3 is 14 amino acids long. The germline gives CDR1 MNHEY, CDR2 SVGAGI. With V trimmed by 5 bases and J by 6 bases, 5 bases remained unmatched. The CDR3 DNA reads as TGTGCCAGCAGTCAGGGACAGGGTATTCAGCCCCAGCATTTT. This encodes CASSQGQGIQPQHF.

For this clone: The sample has other DNA sequences that encode this CDR3 too. The rearrangement uses TRBV18 and TRBJ1-3, with 7 bases aligning to TRBD1. Germline assignment: CDR1 KGHSH and CDR2 LQKENI. V trimming: 3 bases; J trimming: 2 bases; junction bases outside the gene matches: 1. The length of the CDR3 is 14 residues. CDR3 protein: CASSPDRAGNTIYF. The CDR3, as DNA: TGTGCCAGCTCACCCGACAGGGCTGGAAACACCATATATTTT.

This clone was detected only a few times. The chain carries TRBV20-1 and TRBJ1-1, with D possibly being TRBD1 (6 bases). The CDR3 spans 11 residues. The ends were cut back, 3 bases at V and 12 bases at J, with 14 bases in the middle. Per the germline V gene, CDR1 is DFQATT and CDR2 is SNEGSKA (reference sequence). The CDR3 spells CSARGTGRTFF. In DNA form, the CDR3 reads TGCAGTGCTAGGGGAACAGGGCGGACTTTCTTT.

Points on this clone: Different DNA sequences within this sample yield the same CDR3. The rearrangement uses TRBV7-9 and TRBJ1-1; 10 nucleotides line up with TRBD1. CDR3 length equals 14 residues. The trim removed 5 bases at V and 4 bases at J, leaving 4 bases unmatched. Germline CDR1 SEHNR, CDR2 FQNEAQ (reference sequence). CDR3 amino acids: CASSLGTGVTEAFF. DNA for the CDR3: TGTGCCAGCAGCCTGGGGACAGGGGTCACTGAAGCTTTCTTT.

The chain couples TRBV4-1 to TRBJ2-1, with D unresolved. CDR1 MGHRA and CDR2 YSYEKL come from the germline V gene. The V end lost 3 bases, the J end lost 7 bases, and 13 bases lay between the germline ends. This CDR3 region has 14 residues. This CDR3 reads CASSQFRQVNEQFF. In nucleotides, the CDR3 is TGCGCCAGCAGCCAGTTCAGACAAGTGAATGAGCAGTTCTTC.

The gene calls are TRBV2 and TRBJ2-4, with D perhaps matching TRBD2 (6 bases). In germline, CDR1 is SNHLY, CDR2 FYNNEI. The CDR3 sequence is 13 residues long. The V gene lost 6 bases and the J gene lost 7 bases, with 13 bases spanning the gap. The CDR3 sequence is CASRGDFGNIQYF. The CDR3 DNA follows: TGTGCCAGCAGGGGGGACTTCGGCAACATTCAGTACTTC.

This chain links TRBV4-3 with TRBJ2-3; a weak D match, TRBD1 (5 bases). The length of the CDR3 is 15 residues. The V gene's germline CDR1 is LGHNA and CDR2 YSLEER. Between the trimmed V and J ends, which lost 1 base and 0 bases, there was a span of 8 bases. The CDR3 DNA follows: TGCGCCAGCAGCCAAGTAGCAGGGAGCACAGATACGCAGTATTTT. The encoded protein is CASSQVAGSTDTQYF.